This T cell receptor beta chain comes out of a study of Graves' ophthalmopathy and Graves' hyperthyroidism. Regarding the study as a whole: The model predicted ophthalmopathy progression with roughly 71% sensitivity and around 72% specificity.

RNA transcripts yielded amplified TCR beta CDR3 regions. HTBI primers primed a first-round RT-PCR, and a second-round multiplex PCR followed. Each CDR3 protein is one row after TCRdb ran MiXCR on the multiplex PCR reads. The sample yields just over 600,000 distinct CDR3 sequences, roughly 20% seen once. Germline CDR1 and CDR2: SGHAT and FQDESV (reference sequence). This CDR3 has 16 residues. The V and J ends lost 4 bases and 7 bases, in that order; junction bases with no gene match: 11. In this sample, this clonotype turned up a few times. Its antigen is unknown. The authors used Ficoll-Paque density gradient centrifugation to separate PBMCs. The input was around 10 ml of fresh peripheral blood.

V is TRBV11-1 and J is TRBJ2-2; TRBD2 aligns across 8 bases. Input material: peripheral blood. The TCR comes from a woman under 30 with stable Graves' hyperthyroidism. Some clones in this sample may be carry-over from other donors' samples. The CDR3 DNA reads as TGTGCCAGCAGCTCCACAGCGGGGGCGAGGAGCGGGGAGCTGTTTTTT. Its protein product is CASSSTAGARSGELFF.